This passage covers 10 T cell receptor beta chains from one sample sequenced in a study of blood T cells in healthy people across ages. Primed by a sample-barcoded 5' primer and a J-beta primer mix, a second PCR proceeded for about 6 to 11 cycles. TCRdb fed the 5' RACE reads into MiXCR, producing one record per CDR3 protein. The data hold some 1.4 million distinct CDR3 sequences, with around two fifths observed a single time. Material for sequencing was blood. The source of these receptors is a woman aged 18-29 years in good health.

A few counts support this clonotype. The chain couples TRBV24-1 to TRBJ2-1; D is undetermined. CDR1 is KGHDR and CDR2 is SFDVKD in the germline V gene. This CDR3 comprises 13 residues. Trimming stripped 3 bases from V and 9 bases from J, with 11 bases between. The CDR3 region is CATSDMGASEQFF. The CDR3 region has the DNA TGTGCCACCAGTGATATGGGTGCAAGTGAGCAGTTCTTC.

This clonotype was counted a few times. The CDR3 DNA reads TGTGCCAGCAGCTTAGCGCAAGGGAATAGCGAGCAGTACTTC. It translates to CASSLAQGNSEQYF. V is TRBV7-6 and J is TRBJ2-7; D is unresolved. Trimming took 0 bases from V and 6 from J, leaving 12 bases between them. This CDR3 region has 14 residues. Per the germline V gene, CDR1 is SGHVS and CDR2 is FNYEAQ.

The chain links TRBV2 to TRBJ2-3; 10 bases are shared with TRBD2. The CDR3 contains 16 residues. After removal of 4 bases from V and 4 bases from J, the junction contained 8 bases not matched to a gene. In germline, CDR1 is SNHLY, CDR2 FYNNEI. The CDR3 is CASSGVGGTSADTQYF. The CDR3 DNA reads TGTGCCAGCAGTGGAGTTGGGGGGACTAGCGCAGATACGCAGTATTTT.

This clonotype showed up just a few times. The chain couples TRBV28 to TRBJ2-1, with 8 bases fitting TRBD1. With 6 bases clipped from V and 8 bases from J, the junction kept 12 bases outside the gene matches. Germline lookup yields CDR1 MDHEN and CDR2 SYDVKM. The CDR3 spans 15 residues. CDR3 region: CASSSPHGTGYEQFF. In DNA form, the CDR3 reads TGTGCCAGCAGCTCACCGCACGGGACAGGATATGAGCAGTTCTTC.

This clonotype has only one observation. The final CDR3 position lacks the conserved phenylalanine or tryptophan, pointing to a likely read error. The chain uses TRBV10-3 and TRBJ2-7; D unclear. The CDR3 consists of 13 residues. Trimming took off 4 bases at V and 5 bases at J, with 12 bases between the two ends. CDR1 is ENHRY and CDR2 is SYGVKD in the germline V gene. CDR3 DNA sequence: TGTGCCATCAGTGTCCTAGAAGGGAACGAGCAGTACTTA. It encodes CAISVLEGNEQYL.

J is TRBJ2-3 and V is TRBV7-2, with 13 bases aligning to TRBD2. Germline V CDR1 and CDR2: SGHTA, FQGNSA. The CDR3 is made up of 17 amino acids. Losses at the gene ends were 5 bases for V and 4 bases for J; bases not matched to a gene: 9. The CDR3 region is CASSPRGGLAGPDTQYF. The CDR3 DNA reads as TGTGCCAGCAGCCCCAGGGGGGGACTAGCGGGACCAGATACGCAGTATTTT.

The chain employs TRBV30 and TRBJ2-4; 7 bases align to TRBD2. Gene TRBJ2-7 matches the end of the DNA better, so the J call may be wrong. The length of the CDR3 is 13 residues. The germline CDR1 and CDR2 sequences are GTSNPN and SVGIG (reference sequence). CDR3 region: CAWSRTRWYEQYF. The DNA for the CDR3 is TGTGCCTGGAGTCGGACTAGATGGTACGAGCAGTACTTC.

This clonotype was detected only a few times. The chain combines TRBV11-2 with TRBJ2-1; D is possibly TRBD2 (5 bases). The V and J ends lost 2 bases and 12 bases respectively, with 8 bases between them. CDR1 is SGHAT and CDR2 is FQNNGV in the germline V gene. This CDR3 comprises 11 residues. This chain's CDR3 is CASSLQGGQFF. The CDR3 DNA follows: TGTGCCAGCAGCTTACAAGGAGGGCAGTTCTTC.

This chain connects TRBV9 to TRBJ2-1; a weak D match, TRBD1 (5 bases). Germline loops: CDR1 SGDLS, CDR2 YYNGEE. The germline V and J ends were trimmed by 4 bases and 12 bases, with 20 bases remaining between them. CDR3 size: 14 residues. CDR3 DNA sequence: TGTGCCAGCAGCTCAGGGATGGCGGCGGTGGGGCAGTTCTTC. Its translation is CASSSGMAAVGQFF.

As to this clonotype: A read error is likely, as this CDR3 ends without the conserved phenylalanine or tryptophan. J is TRBJ2-5 and V is TRBV9; D is uncertain. The germline CDR1 and CDR2 sequences are SGDLS and YYNGEE. This CDR3 has 14 amino acids. Between the trimmed V and J ends, which lost 0 bases and 4 bases, there was a span of 10 bases. The CDR3 DNA follows: TGTGCCAGCAGCGTAGATGGCAGGCTAGAGACCCAGTACTCC. Its translation is CASSVDGRLETQYS.